The 8 T cell receptor beta chains below were found in one sample sequenced in a study of neurological immune-mediated disorders. TCRdb independently ran MiXCR on the 5' RACE reads; one entry per CDR3 protein. The table includes around 78,000 distinct CDR3 sequences, roughly 18% detected once. Sequenced sample: PBMCs. Receptors originate from a woman in her thirties or forties in good health.

On this clonotype itself: A much larger clone differs from this one at a single base, so this may be a read error. This chain uses TRBV10-3 with TRBJ1-2; D is unclear. Germline values: CDR1 ENHRY, CDR2 SYGVKD. This CDR3 region has 12 residues. CDR3 bases: TGTGTCTCATCCGTGGGCCCCGATGGCTACACCTTC. Protein sequence: CVSSVGPDGYTF.

This clonotype was seen repeatedly, ten times or more. The chain combines TRBV28 with TRBJ1-6; TRBD1 is a possible D gene (5 bases). Germline CDR1 is MDHEN and CDR2 is SYDVKM. The CDR3 loop spans 12 amino acids. V gave up 5 bases and J gave up 13 bases, with 12 bases separating them. The CDR3: CASSGGRAPLHF. CDR3 in DNA: TGTGCCAGCAGTGGGGGGAGGGCGCCCCTCCACTTT. The variable domain in full, completed from reference TRBV28 and TRBJ1-6, reads DVKVTQSSRYLVKRTGEKVFLECVQDMDHENMFWYRQDPGLGLRLIYFSYDVKMKEKGDIPEGYSVSREKKERFSLILESASTNQTSMYLCASSGGRAPLHFGNGTRLTVT.

This clonotype was detected many times. The chain carries TRBV2 and TRBJ2-7; the D gene could be TRBD1 or TRBD2 (6 bases each). With 6 bases removed from V and 10 bases from J, the gap between germline ends came to 19 bases. The length of the CDR3 is 13 residues. Germline lookup yields CDR1 SNHLY and CDR2 FYNNEI. CDR3 bases: TGTGCCAGCAGCGGGGGCCTGATTCCGATACAGTACGTC. Translating it yields CASSGGLIPIQYV.

This clonotype was seen repeatedly, ten times or more. V gene TRBV5-1 combines with J gene TRBJ2-3, with D unclear. Deletions cut 0 bases from V and 3 bases from J, with 11 bases between. The germline gives CDR1 SGHRS, CDR2 YFSETQ. The CDR3 is made up of 15 amino acids. CDR3 region: CASSLVTVSTDTQYF. CDR3 DNA: TGCGCCAGCAGCTTGGTAACGGTCAGTACAGATACGCAGTATTTT.

This clonotype was seen many times. The chain has TRBV20-1 and TRBJ2-7; TRBD2 aligns across 8 bases. The trim removed 1 base at V and 0 bases at J, leaving 5 bases unmatched. CDR3 length equals 15 residues. Looked up from germline, CDR1 is DFQATT and CDR2 is SNEGSKA (reference sequence). CDR3 bases: TGCAGTGCTAGAGGATTGCGGGGGGACTCCTACGAGCAGTACTTC. Its translation is CSARGLRGDSYEQYF.

In its sample, this clonotype was seen many times. This chain joins TRBV12-3 or TRBV12-4 and TRBJ1-3; weak D call: TRBD1 (5 bases). V was trimmed by 11 bases and J by 0 bases, leaving 11 bases between them. The CDR3 runs 13 residues. Written as DNA, the CDR3 is TGTGCCTCTGGCAGGGTCTCTGGAAACACCATATATTTT. Translated, it gives CASGRVSGNTIYF.

This clonotype was counted at least ten times. The chain carries TRBV28 and TRBJ2-1, with TRBD2 matching 10 bases. From germline, CDR1 is MDHEN and CDR2 SYDVKM. The CDR3 totals 15 residues. V gave up 3 bases and J gave up 8 bases; unmatched junction bases: 7. The CDR3 loop is CASSLASGGGDEQFF. In DNA form, the CDR3 reads TGTGCCAGCAGTTTGGCTAGCGGGGGCGGGGATGAGCAGTTCTTC. The full variable domain, completed using reference TRBV28 and TRBJ2-1, is DVKVTQSSRYLVKRTGEKVFLECVQDMDHENMFWYRQDPGLGLRLIYFSYDVKMKEKGDIPEGYSVSREKKERFSLILESASTNQTSMYLCASSLASGGGDEQFFGPGTRLTVL.

To note about this clonotype: Possible read error: a much larger clone is one base away. V gene TRBV30 combines with J gene TRBJ1-1, with D perhaps TRBD1 (5 bases). The CDR3 totals 14 residues. Trimming removed 5 bases at V and 5 bases at J, with 18 bases between. CDR1 is GTSNPN and CDR2 is SVGIG in the germline V gene (reference sequence). CDR3 nucleotide sequence: TGTGCCTGGTGTGCACGCGTGGGGGGAACTGAAGCTTTCTTT. This gives the protein CAWCARVGGTEAFF.